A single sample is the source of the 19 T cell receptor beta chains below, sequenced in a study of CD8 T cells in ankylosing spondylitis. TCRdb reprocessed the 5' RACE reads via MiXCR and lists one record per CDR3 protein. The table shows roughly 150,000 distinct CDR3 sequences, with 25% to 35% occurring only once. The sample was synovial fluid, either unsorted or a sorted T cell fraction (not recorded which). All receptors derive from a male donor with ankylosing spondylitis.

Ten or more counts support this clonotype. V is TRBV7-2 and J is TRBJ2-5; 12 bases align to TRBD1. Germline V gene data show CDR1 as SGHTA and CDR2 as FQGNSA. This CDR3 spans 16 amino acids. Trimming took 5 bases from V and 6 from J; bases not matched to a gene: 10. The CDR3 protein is CASSPKGTGGVKTQYF. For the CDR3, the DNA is TGTGCCAGCAGCCCAAAGGGGACAGGGGGCGTAAAGACCCAGTACTTC.

Here the CDR3 reads CASGEVFGGADPAQYF. CDR3 DNA sequence: TGTGCCAGCGGGGAGGTTTTTGGGGGGGCGGACCCCGCCCAGTACTTC. The chain carries TRBV25-1 and TRBJ2-5; D is possibly TRBD2 (7 bases). Germline CDR1 and CDR2: MGHDK and SYGVNS. V gave up 8 bases and J gave up 9 bases, with 28 bases separating them. The CDR3 runs to 16 residues.

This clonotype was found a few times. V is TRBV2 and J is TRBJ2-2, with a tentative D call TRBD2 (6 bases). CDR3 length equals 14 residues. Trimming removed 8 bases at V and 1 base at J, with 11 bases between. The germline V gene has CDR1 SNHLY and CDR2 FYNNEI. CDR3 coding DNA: TGTGCCAGCTCCGGAGGGTGGAACACCGGGGAGCTGTTTTTT. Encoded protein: CASSGGWNTGELFF. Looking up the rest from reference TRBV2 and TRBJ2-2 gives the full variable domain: EPEVTQTPSHQVTQMGQEVILRCVPISNHLYFYWYRQILGQKVEFLVSFYNNEISEKSEIFDDQFSVERPDGSNFTLKIRSTKLEDSAMYFCASSGGWNTGELFFGEGSRLTVL.

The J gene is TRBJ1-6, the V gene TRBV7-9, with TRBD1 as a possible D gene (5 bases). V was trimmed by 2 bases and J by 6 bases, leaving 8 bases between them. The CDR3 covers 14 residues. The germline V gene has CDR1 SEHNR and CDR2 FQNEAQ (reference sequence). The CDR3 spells CASSLWGGNSPLHF. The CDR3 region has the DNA TGTGCCAGCAGCTTATGGGGGGGTAATTCACCCCTCCACTTT.

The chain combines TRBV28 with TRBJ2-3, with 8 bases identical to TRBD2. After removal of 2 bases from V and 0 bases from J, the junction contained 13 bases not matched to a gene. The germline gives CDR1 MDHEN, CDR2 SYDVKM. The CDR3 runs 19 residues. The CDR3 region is CASSLGGGRRGVSTDTQYF. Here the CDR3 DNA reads TGTGCCAGCAGTTTAGGGGGCGGGAGGCGGGGGGTTAGCACAGATACGCAGTATTTT. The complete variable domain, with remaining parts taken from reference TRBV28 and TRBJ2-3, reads DVKVTQSSRYLVKRTGEKVFLECVQDMDHENMFWYRQDPGLGLRLIYFSYDVKMKEKGDIPEGYSVSREKKERFSLILESASTNQTSMYLCASSLGGGRRGVSTDTQYFGPGTRLTVL.

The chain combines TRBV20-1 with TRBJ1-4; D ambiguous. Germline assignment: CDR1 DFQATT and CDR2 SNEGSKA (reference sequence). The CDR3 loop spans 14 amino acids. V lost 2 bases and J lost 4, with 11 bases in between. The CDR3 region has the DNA TGCAGTGCTAGAAATTTAGCCGGTAATGAAAAACTGTTTTTT. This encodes CSARNLAGNEKLFF.

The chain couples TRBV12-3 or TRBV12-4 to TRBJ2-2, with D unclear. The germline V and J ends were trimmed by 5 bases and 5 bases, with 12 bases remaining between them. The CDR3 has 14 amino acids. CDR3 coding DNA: TGTGCCAGCAGTCAGACGATATGGACCGGGGAGCTGTTTTTT. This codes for CASSQTIWTGELFF.

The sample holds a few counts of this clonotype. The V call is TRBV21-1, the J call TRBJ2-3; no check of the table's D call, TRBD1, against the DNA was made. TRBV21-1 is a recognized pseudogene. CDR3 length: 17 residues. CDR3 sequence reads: CASSKGPPRTGPDTQYF. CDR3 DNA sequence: TGTGCCAGCAGCAAAGGGCCCCCTAGGACAGGCCCTGATACGCAGTATTTT.

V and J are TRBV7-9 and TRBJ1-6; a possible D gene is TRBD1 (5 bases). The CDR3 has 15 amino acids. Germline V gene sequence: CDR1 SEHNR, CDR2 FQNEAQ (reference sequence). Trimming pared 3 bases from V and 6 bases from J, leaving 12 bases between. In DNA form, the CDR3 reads TGTGCCAGCAGCTTCCTAGGGGTTGGTAATTCACCCCTCCACTTT. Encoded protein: CASSFLGVGNSPLHF. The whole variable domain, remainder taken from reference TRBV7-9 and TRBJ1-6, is DTGVSQNPRHKITKRGQNVTFRCDPISEHNRLYWYRQTLGQGPEFLTYFQNEAQLEKSRLLSDRFSAERPKGSFSTLEIQRTEQGDSAMYLCASSFLGVGNSPLHFGNGTRLTVT.

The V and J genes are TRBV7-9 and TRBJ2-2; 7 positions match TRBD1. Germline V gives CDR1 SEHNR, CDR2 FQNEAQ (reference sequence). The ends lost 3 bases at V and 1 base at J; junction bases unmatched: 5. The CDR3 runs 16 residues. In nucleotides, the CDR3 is TGTGCCAGCAGCTTCATTTGGACAGGGAACACCGGGGAGCTGTTTTTT. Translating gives CASSFIWTGNTGELFF. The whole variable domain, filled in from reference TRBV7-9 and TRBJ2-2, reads DTGVSQNPRHKITKRGQNVTFRCDPISEHNRLYWYRQTLGQGPEFLTYFQNEAQLEKSRLLSDRFSAERPKGSFSTLEIQRTEQGDSAMYLCASSFIWTGNTGELFFGEGSRLTVL.

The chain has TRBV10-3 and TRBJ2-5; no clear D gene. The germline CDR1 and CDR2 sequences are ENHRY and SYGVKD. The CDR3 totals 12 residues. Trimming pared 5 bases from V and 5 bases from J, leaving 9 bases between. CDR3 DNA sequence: TGTGCCATCAGTCCCCGCTCTGAGACCCAGTACTTC. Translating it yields CAISPRSETQYF.

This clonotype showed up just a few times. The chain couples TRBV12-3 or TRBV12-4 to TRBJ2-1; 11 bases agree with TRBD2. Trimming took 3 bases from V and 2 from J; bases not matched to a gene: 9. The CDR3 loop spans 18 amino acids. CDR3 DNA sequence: TGTGCCAGCAGTTTCGGTAGCGGGGGGGCCGGGGCCTACAATGAGCAGTTCTTC. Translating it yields CASSFGSGGAGAYNEQFF.

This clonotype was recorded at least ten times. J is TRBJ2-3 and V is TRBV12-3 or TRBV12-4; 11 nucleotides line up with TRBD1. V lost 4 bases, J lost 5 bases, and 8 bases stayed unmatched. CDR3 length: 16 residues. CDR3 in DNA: TGTGCCAGCAGTTCCGTGGGACAGGGGGAAGTAGATACGCAGTATTTT. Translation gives CASSSVGQGEVDTQYF.

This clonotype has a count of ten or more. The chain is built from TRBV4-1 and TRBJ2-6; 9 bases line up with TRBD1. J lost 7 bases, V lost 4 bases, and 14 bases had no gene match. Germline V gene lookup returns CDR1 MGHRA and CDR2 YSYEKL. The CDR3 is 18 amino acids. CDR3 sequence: CASSPGQGIALVANVLTF. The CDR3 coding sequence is TGCGCCAGCAGCCCGGGACAGGGTATCGCTTTGGTAGCCAACGTCCTGACTTTC.

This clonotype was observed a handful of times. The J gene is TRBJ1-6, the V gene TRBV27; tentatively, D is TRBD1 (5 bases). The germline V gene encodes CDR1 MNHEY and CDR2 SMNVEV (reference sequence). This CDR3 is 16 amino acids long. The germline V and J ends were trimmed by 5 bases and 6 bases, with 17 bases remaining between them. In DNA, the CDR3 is TGTGCCAGCAGTCCCACTGCCGGGACCCCTAATTCACCCCTCCACTTT. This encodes CASSPTAGTPNSPLHF.

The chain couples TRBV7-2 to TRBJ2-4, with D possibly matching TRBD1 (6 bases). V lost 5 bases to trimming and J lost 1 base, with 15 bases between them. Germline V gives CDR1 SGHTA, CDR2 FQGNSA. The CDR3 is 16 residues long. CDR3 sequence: CASSLRGSWAKNIQYF. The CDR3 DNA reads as TGTGCCAGCAGCCTAAGGGGGTCGTGGGCCAAAAACATTCAGTACTTC.

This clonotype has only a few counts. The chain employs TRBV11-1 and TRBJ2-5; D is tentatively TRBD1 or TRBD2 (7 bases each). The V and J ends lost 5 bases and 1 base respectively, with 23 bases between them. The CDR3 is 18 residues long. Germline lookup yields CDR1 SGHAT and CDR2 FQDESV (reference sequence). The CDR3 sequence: CASSASGGQGGAQETQYF. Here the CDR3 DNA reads TGTGCCAGCAGCGCTTCGGGGGGTCAGGGGGGAGCCCAAGAGACCCAGTACTTC.

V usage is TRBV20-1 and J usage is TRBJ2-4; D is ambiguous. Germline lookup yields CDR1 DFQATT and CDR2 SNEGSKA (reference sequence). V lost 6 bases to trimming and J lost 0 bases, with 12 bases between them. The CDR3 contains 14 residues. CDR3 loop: CSAQRPQAKNIQYF. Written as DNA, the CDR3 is TGCAGTGCGCAGAGACCCCAAGCCAAAAACATTCAGTACTTC.

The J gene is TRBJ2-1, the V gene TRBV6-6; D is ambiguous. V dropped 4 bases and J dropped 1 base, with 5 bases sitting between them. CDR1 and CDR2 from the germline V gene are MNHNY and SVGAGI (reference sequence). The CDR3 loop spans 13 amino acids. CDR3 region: CASSFLSYNEQFF. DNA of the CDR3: TGTGCCAGCAGTTTCCTTTCCTACAATGAGCAGTTCTTC.